The following is a TCR beta chain sequence with its context. Researchers made TCR cDNA using 5'RACE template switching, and this step added a universal primer site and UMIs. TCRdb analysed the 5' RACE reads with MiXCR anew, one entry per CDR3 protein. Of 100,000 or so distinct CDR3 sequences in the sample, about 8.8% were seen once. The data belong to a study of T cells after yellow fever vaccination. Study-level information: Fractions containing few cells were prepared with SMART-Seq v4 Ultra Low Input. Study outcomes and limitations: There was a small share of clonotypes that showed up in both the CD4 and CD8 compartments. Subsequent to the booster, the majority of primary-vaccination clones reappeared (around 96% CD4, about 90% CD8).

Trimming took 5 bases from V and 14 from J; bases not matched to a gene: 11. Germline CDR1 reads MDHEN; CDR2 reads SYDVKM. The CDR3 is 14 amino acids. The chain is built from TRBV28 and TRBJ1-6; 8 bases fit TRBD1. Sequences were derived from CD8+ T cells not binding an NS4B(214-222) dextramer, sorted from PBMCs, sampled around 14 days after the first yellow fever vaccination. The receptor's source is a man between 18 and 29 years old who received the YFV17D yellow fever vaccine. CDR3 coding DNA: TGTGCCAGCAGTCCTTGGACAGGGAGGCCGACCCTCCACTTT. Residues: CASSPWTGRPTLHF.